Below, one T cell receptor beta chain is given with its context. Antigen: not known. The source of the sample is a study of T cells expressing NK-cell markers. Study as a whole: Sorted T-cell subsets CD3+CD56+NKG2C+, CD3+CD56+NKG2C- and CD3+CD56-NKG2C+ were TCR beta-sequenced. In the group of eight sequenced donors, seven were HCMV-seropositive and one was seronegative.

General observations from the study: NKG2C+ dominant clonotypes from 5 to 7 donors made up about 1.0-8% of CD8+ T cells. Expanded NKG2C+ T cell clones were not confirmed as HCMV-specific.

TCRdb re-called the 5' RACE reads; every CDR3 protein appears as one record, without DNA. Its listing shows about 430,000 distinct CDR3 sequences. The CDR3 totals 15 residues. CDR1 and CDR2 (germline): SNHLY, FYNNEI. The chain employs TRBV2 and TRBJ1-5. The sequenced sample consisted of blood T cells: a sorted CD56 or NKG2C T cell subset, CD4+ or CD8+ T cells, or bulk PBMC T cells (not recorded which). This receptor was taken from a woman between 50 and 59 years old in good health. This CDR3 is CASSEMVGGGKPQHF.